One sample yielded the 9 T cell receptor beta chains listed below, sequenced in a study of radiation and T cells in renal cell carcinoma. Repertoires were generated with immunoSEQ multiplex PCR, while TCRdb's copy carries only in-frame clones and drops some. The sample has 150,000 to 200,000 clones; 88% are singletons. Documented time point: blood 4 weeks post-SBRT, at nephrectomy. The treatment: 15 Gy SBRT to primary tumor, nephrectomy 4 weeks later. The sample consisted of blood, taken from a patient whose treatment included radiotherapy and nephrectomy. The receptors derive from a woman aged 50 to 65 with renal cell carcinoma.

The rearrangement joins TRBV6-6 to TRBJ2-2; TRBD1 aligns across 7 bases. CDR3 length equals 15 residues. J gave up 2 bases and V 2 bases, and 2 bases lay outside the gene matches. CDR1 and CDR2 (germline): MNHNY, SVGAGI (reference sequence). CDR3 region: CASSYRQGNTGELFF. The CDR3 DNA reads as TGTGCCAGCAGTTACCGACAGGGAAACACCGGGGAGCTGTTTTTT.

V and J are TRBV4-3 and TRBJ1-1; no clear D gene. The CDR3 is 14 residues long. Germline assignment: CDR1 LGHNA and CDR2 YSLEER. With 4 bases removed from V and 1 base from J, the gap between germline ends came to 10 bases. CDR3 amino acids: CASSRELQNTEAFF. CDR3 DNA sequence: TGCGCCAGCAGCCGCGAACTTCAGAACACTGAAGCTTTCTTT.

J is TRBJ2-5 and V is TRBV7-2, with D hard to call. CDR1 and CDR2 (germline): SGHTA, FQGNSA. The CDR3 totals 14 residues. Trimming stripped 2 bases from V and 2 bases from J, with 9 bases between. CDR3 loop: CASSLSGRQETQYF. The CDR3 bases are TGTGCCAGCAGCTTAAGTGGCAGGCAAGAGACCCAGTACTTC.

The CDR3 DNA sequence: TGTGCCAGCAGTTACAAAAGGCAGGGTGGTGAAAAACTGTTTTTT. The encoded protein is CASSYKRQGGEKLFF. The V and J genes are TRBV6-5 and TRBJ1-4, with D perhaps matching TRBD1 (5 bases). Per the germline V gene, CDR1 is MNHEY and CDR2 is SVGAGI. Trimming took 2 bases from V and 7 from J, leaving 14 bases between them. This CDR3 spans 15 amino acids.

The J gene is TRBJ2-1, the V gene TRBV6-6; tentatively, D is TRBD2 (7 bases). The CDR3 length is 16 residues. CDR1 is MNHNY, CDR2 SVGAGI, per germline (reference sequence). V was pared by 2 bases and J by 10 bases, with 21 bases between. The DNA for the CDR3 is TGTGCCAGCAGTTACCAGGTGGGGGGGCAGCAGGGGGAGCAGTTCTTC. It translates to CASSYQVGGQQGEQFF.

J is TRBJ2-2 and V is TRBV4-1; 8 bases are shared with TRBD2. Germline trimming cut 2 bases from V and 4 bases from J; bases unmatched to any gene: 3. The germline CDR1 and CDR2 sequences are MGHRA and YSYEKL. This CDR3 has 15 residues. The CDR3 here is CASSQLSGITGELFF. In nucleotides, the CDR3 is TGCGCCAGCAGCCAACTTAGCGGGATCACCGGGGAGCTGTTTTTT.

This clone was recorded a few times. The chain carries TRBV19 and TRBJ2-7; tentative D call: TRBD1 (5 bases). V lost 10 bases and J 3 bases, leaving 22 bases between the germline ends. The CDR3 is 15 residues long. Germline V gene lookup returns CDR1 LNHDA and CDR2 SQIVND (reference sequence). This chain's CDR3 is CATLGLFRGNYEQYF. Here the CDR3 DNA reads TGTGCCACCCTTGGTCTATTTAGGGGAAACTACGAGCAGTACTTC. The whole variable domain, remainder taken from reference TRBV19 and TRBJ2-7, is DGGITQSPKYLFRKEGQNVTLSCEQNLNHDAMYWYRQDPGQGLRLIYYSQIVNDFQKGDIAEGYSVSREKKESFPLTVTSAQKNPTAFYLCATLGLFRGNYEQYFGPGTRLTVT.

The chain is built from TRBV19 and TRBJ1-2; D call uncertain. Germline-derived CDR1 and CDR2 are LNHDA and SQIVND (reference sequence). Trimming left V 1 base short and J 5 bases short, with 26 bases between. CDR3 length: 19 residues. CDR3 nucleotide sequence: TGTGCCAGTAGTATAGTGTTGGTGGCGGGTTCGCTTGCTCGGTATGGCTACACCTTC. It is translated as CASSIVLVAGSLARYGYTF.

The chain uses TRBV2 and TRBJ1-1, with D hard to call. In germline, CDR1 is SNHLY, CDR2 FYNNEI. V was trimmed by 7 bases and J by 2 bases, leaving 11 bases between them. This CDR3 has 13 amino acids. This CDR3 is CASTTSGNTEAFF. The CDR3 DNA reads as TGTGCCAGCACCACGTCGGGCAACACTGAAGCTTTCTTT.